This T cell receptor (beta chain) was identified during a study of Ad26.COV2.S vaccination and SARS-CoV-2 variants. Repertoires were generated with immunoSEQ multiplex PCR, while TCRdb's copy carries only in-frame clones and drops some. The sample has a few hundred thousand clones; 87% are singletons. This clone turned up a few times. As yet, its antigen is unknown. Trimming took 1 base from V and 4 from J, leaving 10 bases between them. CDR3 length: 14 amino acids. Germline CDR1 is MNHNS and CDR2 is SASEGT. Notes on the study in general: Reports say spike-specific CD8+ and CD4+ T cell responses covered substantial breadth after vaccination.

The treatment was: some 19 received Ad26.COV2.S at low or high dose, single or two shots; roughly five received placebo; per-sample allocation not given. Day 63 after the first injection of vaccine or placebo was the sampling time. The chain links TRBV6-1 to TRBJ1-1, with unresolved D. The specimen was peripheral blood, collected in a trial of Ad26.COV2.S vaccine versus placebo. The source is a person aged 18-65 years who received the Ad26.COV2.S COVID-19 vaccine or a placebo. CDR3: CASSEDYGSTEAFF. As DNA, the CDR3 is TGTGCCAGCAGTGAAGACTACGGGAGCACTGAAGCTTTCTTT.